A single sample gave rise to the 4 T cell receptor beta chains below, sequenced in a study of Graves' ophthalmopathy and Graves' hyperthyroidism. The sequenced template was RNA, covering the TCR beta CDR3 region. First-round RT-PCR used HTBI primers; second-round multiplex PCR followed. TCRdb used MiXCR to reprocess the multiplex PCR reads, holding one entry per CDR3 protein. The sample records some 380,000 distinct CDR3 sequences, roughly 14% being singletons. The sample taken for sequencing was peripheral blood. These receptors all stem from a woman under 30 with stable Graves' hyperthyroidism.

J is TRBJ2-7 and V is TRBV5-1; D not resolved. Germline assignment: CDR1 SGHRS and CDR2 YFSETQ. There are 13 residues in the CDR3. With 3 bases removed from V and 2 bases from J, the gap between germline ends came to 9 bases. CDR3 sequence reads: CASSSGPPYEQYF. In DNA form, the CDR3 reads TGCGCCAGCAGCTCCGGGCCCCCCTACGAGCAGTACTTC.

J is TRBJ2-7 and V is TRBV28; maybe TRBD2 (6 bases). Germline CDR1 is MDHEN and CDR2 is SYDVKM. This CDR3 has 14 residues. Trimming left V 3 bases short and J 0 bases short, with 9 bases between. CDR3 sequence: CASSLGGLSYEQYF. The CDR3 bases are TGTGCCAGCAGTTTGGGGGGTCTCTCCTACGAGCAGTACTTC.

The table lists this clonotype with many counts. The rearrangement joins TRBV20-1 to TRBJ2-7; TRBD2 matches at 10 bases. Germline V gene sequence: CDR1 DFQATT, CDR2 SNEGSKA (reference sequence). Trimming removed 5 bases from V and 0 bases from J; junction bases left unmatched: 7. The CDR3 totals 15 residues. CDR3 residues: CSAFERGGLSYEQYF. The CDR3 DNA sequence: TGCAGTGCTTTCGAGCGGGGGGGCCTCTCCTACGAGCAGTACTTC.

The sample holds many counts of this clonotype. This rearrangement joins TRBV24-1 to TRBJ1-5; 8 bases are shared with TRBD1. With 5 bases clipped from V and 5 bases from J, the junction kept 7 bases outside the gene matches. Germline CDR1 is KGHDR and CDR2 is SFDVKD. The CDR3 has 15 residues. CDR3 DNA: TGTGCCACCAGTGGAAGGACAGGGCTCGATCAGCCCCAGCATTTT. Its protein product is CATSGRTGLDQPQHF.